Below are 30 T cell receptor beta chains sequenced from a single sample in a study of technical replicates of blood from a few donors. Clones were read by immunoSEQ multiplex PCR, and TCRdb kept only the in-frame ones, dropping some. The sample comprises 65,000 to 70,000 clones, around nine tenths of which are singletons, and about 4.5% rests with the top ten. Sequenced: PBMCs. Receptors were obtained from a human donor in good health. Some clones in this sample may be carry-over from other donors' samples.

V and J are TRBV2 and TRBJ2-7; D not resolved. With 7 bases removed from V and 6 bases from J, the gap between germline ends came to 10 bases. The V gene's germline CDR1 is SNHLY and CDR2 FYNNEI. The CDR3 runs to 11 residues. The CDR3 coding sequence is TGTGCCAGCAAATTGGCCGTCGAGCAGTACTTC. Its protein is CASKLAVEQYF.

V gene TRBV7-2 combines with J gene TRBJ2-1; 9 bases fit TRBD2. Germline lookup yields CDR1 SGHTA and CDR2 FQGNSA. V was clipped by 5 bases and J by 0 bases; unmatched bases: 11. This CDR3 has 18 amino acids. CDR3 in amino acids: CASSINLAGASSYNEQFF. CDR3 coding DNA: TGTGCCAGCAGCATTAACTTAGCGGGGGCGAGCTCCTACAATGAGCAGTTCTTC.

The CDR3 protein is CASSLGTGERETQYF. The CDR3 coding sequence is TGCGCCAGCAGCCTCGGGACAGGCGAGAGGGAGACCCAGTACTTC. The rearrangement uses TRBV4-1 and TRBJ2-5; 8 nucleotides match TRBD1. J lost 5 bases, V lost 4 bases, and 9 bases had no gene match. Germline V CDR1 and CDR2: MGHRA, YSYEKL. This CDR3 is 15 amino acids long.

The chain carries TRBV5-5 and TRBJ2-5; 7 bases align to TRBD1. The CDR3 contains 14 residues. V dropped 4 bases and J dropped 7; count of bases not matched to a gene: 10. From germline, CDR1 is SGHKS and CDR2 YYEKEE (reference sequence). Here the CDR3 DNA reads TGTGCCAGCAGCCGGGACAGCGGCGGTCGGACCCAGTACTTC. Protein: CASSRDSGGRTQYF.

The V call is TRBV6-4, the J call TRBJ2-1, with D possibly matching TRBD1 (6 bases). V was trimmed by 2 bases and J by 0 bases, leaving 11 bases between them. The germline V gene encodes CDR1 MRHNA and CDR2 SNTAGT. The CDR3 runs to 16 residues. CDR3 sequence (DNA): TGTGCCAGCAGTGACGGACAGTCCCACTCCTACAATGAGCAGTTCTTC. This codes for CASSDGQSHSYNEQFF.

V gene TRBV7-3 combines with J gene TRBJ2-1, with 9 bases fitting TRBD2. Germline trimming cut 5 bases from V and 9 bases from J; bases unmatched to any gene: 23. CDR3 length: 19 residues. Germline V gene lookup returns CDR1 SGHTA and CDR2 FQGTGA. The DNA for the CDR3 is TGTGCCAGCAGCCCGAAGGGCCGGGGGCTAGCGGGACGAACGAGTGAGCAGTTCTTC. It encodes CASSPKGRGLAGRTSEQFF.

This chain links TRBV29-1 with TRBJ2-7; no reliable D call. V lost 5 bases and J lost 3, with 8 bases in between. This CDR3 is 11 amino acids long. CDR1 and CDR2 (germline): SQVTM, ANQGSEA. CDR3 loop: CSVNPGYEQYF. Written as DNA, the CDR3 is TGCAGCGTTAATCCGGGCTACGAGCAGTACTTC.

The chain links TRBV5-1 to TRBJ2-1; TRBD1 matches 7 bases. J was trimmed by 6 bases and V by 2 bases; bases with no gene match: 2. This CDR3 is built from 13 residues. The germline V gene has CDR1 SGHRS and CDR2 YFSETQ. CDR3 sequence (DNA): TGCGCCAGCAGCTTTGGGGACAGCAATGAGCAGTTCTTC. The encoded protein is CASSFGDSNEQFF.

This clone showed up just once. V is TRBV4-3 and J is TRBJ2-2; TRBD2 agrees at 10 bases. Trimming cost V 1 base and J 3 bases; bases outside gene matches: 14. This CDR3 is built from 20 residues. Germline values: CDR1 LGHNA, CDR2 YSLEER. CDR3 region: CASSQVSAGGPPRDTGELFF. CDR3 DNA sequence: TGCGCCAGCAGCCAAGTGTCAGCGGGAGGGCCACCGAGGGACACCGGGGAGCTGTTTTTT.

The chain's CDR3 is CASSIGLLQTQYF. The DNA of the CDR3 is TGTGCCAGTAGTATAGGGCTTCTCCAGACCCAGTACTTC. The V and J genes are TRBV19 and TRBJ2-5; no firm D call. The CDR3 consists of 13 residues. V lost 1 base and J lost 6, with 9 bases in between. In germline, CDR1 is LNHDA, CDR2 SQIVND (reference sequence).

The chain couples TRBV2 to TRBJ2-7; TRBD2 agrees at 7 bases. The CDR3 has 14 amino acids. Germline V lookup: CDR1 SNHLY, CDR2 FYNNEI. J lost 3 bases, V lost 6 bases, and 8 bases had no gene match. Written as DNA, the CDR3 is TGTGCCAGCAGCGGCTGGGGCGGGAGCTACGAGCAGTACTTC. Its translation is CASSGWGGSYEQYF.

V is TRBV4-2 and J is TRBJ2-2, with 12 bases that match TRBD2. The CDR3 has 20 residues. Looked up from germline, CDR1 is LGHNA and CDR2 is YNFKEQ. Trimming cost V 4 bases and J 1 base; bases outside gene matches: 13. The CDR3 loop reads CASSLNILAGGKGNTGELFF. Here the CDR3 DNA reads TGTGCCAGCAGCCTTAATATCCTAGCGGGGGGGAAAGGGAACACCGGGGAGCTGTTTTTT.

The V gene is TRBV9, the J gene TRBJ2-7, with D perhaps matching TRBD2 (5 bases). V was cut by 2 bases and J by 7 bases, with 10 bases left in between. The CDR3 loop spans 12 amino acids. The germline gives CDR1 SGDLS, CDR2 YYNGEE. This chain's CDR3 is CASSVGRGEQYF. DNA for the CDR3: TGTGCCAGCAGCGTGGGCCGAGGGGAGCAGTACTTC. Using reference TRBV9 and TRBJ2-7 for the parts outside the CDR3, the full variable domain is DSGVTQTPKHLITATGQRVTLRCSPRSGDLSVYWYQQSLDQGLQFLIQYYNGEERAKGNILERFSAQQFPDLHSELNLSSLELGDSALYFCASSVGRGEQYFGPGTRLTVT.

V gene TRBV7-9 combines with J gene TRBJ2-7; D is undetermined. The V gene lost 4 bases and the J gene lost 5 bases, with 15 bases spanning the gap. From germline, CDR1 is SEHNR and CDR2 FQNEAQ (reference sequence). This CDR3 has 14 residues. The CDR3 here is CASSSKSVVDEQYF. In DNA form, the CDR3 reads TGTGCCAGCAGCTCCAAATCGGTTGTCGACGAGCAGTACTTC.

The genes are TRBV5-1 and TRBJ1-1, with a tentative D call TRBD1 (6 bases). V was clipped by 0 bases and J by 5 bases, with 11 bases between them. Per the germline V gene, CDR1 is SGHRS and CDR2 is YFSETQ. The CDR3 is 14 amino acids. The CDR3 region has the DNA TGCGCCAGCAGCTTGGAGACAGGCGGGACTGAAGCTTTCTTT. Protein sequence: CASSLETGGTEAFF.

The table lists this clone with a few counts. The chain is built from TRBV5-8 and TRBJ1-4; maybe TRBD1 (5 bases). The CDR3 length is 15 residues. V gave up 1 base and J gave up 5 bases, with 12 bases separating them. The germline V gene encodes CDR1 SGHTS and CDR2 YDEGEE. The CDR3, as DNA: TGTGCCAGCAGCTTGATGACAGCCCAAAATGAAAAACTGTTTTTT. Its translation: CASSLMTAQNEKLFF.

The rearrangement links TRBV7-9 to TRBJ2-5; 7 nucleotides agree with TRBD1. Germline V CDR1 and CDR2: SEHNR, FQNEAQ (reference sequence). The V segment lost 4 bases and the J segment 4 bases; nucleotides outside the gene matches: 6. CDR3 length equals 14 residues. The CDR3 protein is CASSSRRDRETQYF. For the CDR3, the DNA is TGTGCCAGCAGCTCTAGAAGGGACAGAGAGACCCAGTACTTC.

V gene TRBV18 combines with J gene TRBJ2-5; 7 positions agree with TRBD1. Germline V gene sequence: CDR1 KGHSH, CDR2 LQKENI. V lost 0 bases and J lost 7; bases outside the gene matches: 8. The CDR3 spans 15 residues. CDR3 nucleotide sequence: TGTGCCAGCTCACCACCGGGGACAGCCGAAGGGACCCAGTACTTC. Translation gives CASSPPGTAEGTQYF.

The chain has TRBV18 and TRBJ2-5, with 14 bases that match TRBD2. Germline assignment: CDR1 KGHSH and CDR2 LQKENI. Trimming removed 3 bases from V and 5 bases from J; junction bases left unmatched: 5. CDR3 length: 16 residues. Written as DNA, the CDR3 is TGTGCCAGCTCACCTAGGACTAGCGGGGGGAAGGAGACCCAGTACTTC. Amino acids: CASSPRTSGGKETQYF.

This sequence joins TRBV6-1 and TRBJ2-7; 9 bases align to TRBD2. The V gene end was trimmed by 6 bases and the J gene end by 4 bases; junction bases not matched to a gene: 7. The CDR3 extends over 14 amino acids. Germline CDR1 and CDR2: MNHNS and SASEGT. This CDR3 reads CASRIAGDLYEQYF. Written as DNA, the CDR3 is TGTGCCAGCAGAATAGCGGGAGACCTATACGAGCAGTACTTC.

J is TRBJ2-5 and V is TRBV11-1, with 7 positions matching TRBD2. Trimming at V came to 5 bases and at J to 2 bases, leaving 8 bases not matched to a gene. Germline V lookup: CDR1 SGHAT, CDR2 FQDESV (reference sequence). This CDR3 is 15 amino acids long. This chain's CDR3 is CASSIYGGGQETQYF. The CDR3 DNA sequence: TGTGCCAGCAGCATCTATGGCGGGGGTCAAGAGACCCAGTACTTC.

J is TRBJ2-1 and V is TRBV30; 8 positions agree with TRBD1. Germline lookup yields CDR1 GTSNPN and CDR2 SVGIG (reference sequence). This CDR3 region has 13 residues. J lost 7 bases, V lost 7 bases, and 9 bases had no gene match. CDR3 in amino acids: CASDRGQRNEQFF. The CDR3 DNA is TGTGCCTCCGACAGGGGCCAAAGGAATGAGCAGTTCTTC.

This chain uses TRBV14 with TRBJ2-6; 7 nucleotides align to TRBD1. This CDR3 comprises 15 residues. Unmatched junction bases numbered 4, after V lost 4 bases and J lost 4 bases. Germline V lookup: CDR1 SGHDN, CDR2 FVKESK. The CDR3 DNA reads TGTGCCAGCAGCCTAGGGGGCTCCGGGGCCAACGTCCTGACTTTC. Its translation is CASSLGGSGANVLTF.

This clone was seen a single time. The chain recombines TRBV4-1 with TRBJ2-1, with 8 bases that match TRBD2. The CDR3 has 16 residues. Germline values: CDR1 MGHRA, CDR2 YSYEKL. Trimming took 0 bases from V and 6 from J; bases not matched to a gene: 7. CDR3 region: CASSQDRAGAVNEQFF. As DNA, the CDR3 is TGCGCCAGCAGCCAAGATCGAGCGGGAGCGGTCAATGAGCAGTTCTTC.

The CDR3 DNA sequence: TGCGCCAGCAGCCAAGATCCAGGGTTGGGAAACACCATATATTTT. This codes for CASSQDPGLGNTIYF. V and J are TRBV4-3 and TRBJ1-3; weak D call: TRBD1 (5 bases). Germline CDR1 and CDR2: LGHNA and YSLEER. This CDR3 is built from 15 residues. With 0 bases removed from V and 4 bases from J, the gap between germline ends came to 10 bases.

The chain couples TRBV30 to TRBJ2-1; 8 positions agree with TRBD1. The CDR3 is made up of 15 amino acids. In germline, CDR1 is GTSNPN, CDR2 SVGIG (reference sequence). J gave up 2 bases and V 5 bases, and 8 bases lay outside the gene matches. CDR3 in DNA: TGTGCCTGGGTTGGACAGGGAGGTCCCTACAATGAGCAGTTCTTC. Protein sequence: CAWVGQGGPYNEQFF. The full variable domain, its missing parts supplied by reference TRBV30 and TRBJ2-1, is SQTIHQWPATLVQPVGSPLSLECTVEGTSNPNLYWYRQAAGRGLQLLFYSVGIGQISSEVPQNLSASRPQDRQFILSSKKLLLSDSGFYLCAWVGQGGPYNEQFFGPGTRLTVL.

The chain has TRBV5-6 and TRBJ2-2; a weak D match, TRBD1 (6 bases). Germline values: CDR1 SGHDT, CDR2 YYEEEE. Trimming removed 3 bases at V and 3 bases at J, with 12 bases between. The CDR3 spans 15 residues. The CDR3, as DNA: TGTGCCAGCAGCTCCAGGGGTGTTGACACCGGGGAGCTGTTTTTT. Residues: CASSSRGVDTGELFF.

This chain joins TRBV11-3 and TRBJ1-6; D gene ambiguous. V dropped 1 base and J dropped 7 bases, with 8 bases sitting between them. There are 14 residues in the CDR3. In germline, CDR1 is SGHNT, CDR2 YENEEA. Here the CDR3 reads CASSLGGRNSPLHF. The DNA of the CDR3 is TGTGCCAGCAGCTTAGGAGGGCGGAATTCACCCCTCCACTTT.

V usage is TRBV10-3 and J usage is TRBJ2-6; D is possibly TRBD1 (6 bases). The CDR3 runs to 17 residues. Germline values: CDR1 ENHRY, CDR2 SYGVKD. V was shortened by 7 bases and J by 1 base, with 17 bases between the two germline ends. The CDR3 nucleotides are TGTGCCATCACTCAACAGGGAATAATGTCTGGGGCCAACGTCCTGACTTTC. Protein product: CAITQQGIMSGANVLTF.

The rearrangement links TRBV4-2 to TRBJ2-1, with TRBD1 as a possible D gene (6 bases). CDR1 is LGHNA and CDR2 is YNFKEQ in the germline V gene. CDR3 length: 15 amino acids. V was pared by 4 bases and J by 0 bases, with 10 bases between. The CDR3: CASSPDRTSYNEQFF. The CDR3 DNA sequence: TGTGCCAGCAGCCCTGACAGGACCTCCTACAATGAGCAGTTCTTC.